This TCR beta chain was captured by sequencing in a study of T cells in Graves' hyperthyroidism and ophthalmopathy. Template material for amplifying TCR beta CDR3 regions consisted of RNA transcripts. During a first-round RT-PCR of the TCR CDR3, the HTBI primer set was used. MiXCR, run by TCRdb on the multiplex PCR reads, gives a single entry per CDR3 protein. The data show 500,000 to 750,000 distinct CDR3 sequences, around 14% seen once. In regard to this clonotype: Its antigen is unknown. One junction end disagrees with the germline gene, perhaps due to a read error.

Germline-derived CDR1 and CDR2 are SGHTA and FQGNSA. This CDR3 contains 13 residues. No ophthalmopathy progression within 18 months constituted stable Graves' hyperthyroidism. Uncontrolled infection, other autoimmune disease, pregnancy or lactation led to exclusion. The source of the PBMCs was over 8.5 ml of fresh peripheral blood. Findings of the study overall: Ophthalmopathy, as predicted by the model, came a median about seven months after the prediction.

The chain couples TRBV7-2 to TRBJ1-1, with 7 positions matching TRBD1. Sequences were obtained from blood. The sequence was obtained from a woman aged 25-40 years with Graves' hyperthyroidism. The CDR3 sequence: CANSEGGGTEAFF. The DNA for the CDR3 is TGTGCCAACAGCGAAGGGGGCGGGACTGAAGCTTTCTTT.